This T cell receptor beta chain was found in a study of cytomegalovirus exposure and HLA in healthy donors. General study points: Sequencing had likely introduced a cluster of highly shared sequence variants as an artifact.

This clone was picked up a small number of times. Its antigen is unknown. PCR involved 60 Vbeta and 13 Jbeta primers. The method was immunoSEQ multiplex PCR; TCRdb's version includes in-frame clones alone and lacks a portion of them. The sample has about 140,000 clones; around a tenth are singletons. The V end was cut by 2 bases, the J end by 4 bases, with 12 bases between. From germline, CDR1 is MNHEY and CDR2 SVGAGI. The CDR3 is 15 residues long. The rearrangement links TRBV6-5 to TRBJ1-5, with D tentatively TRBD1 (6 bases). What was sequenced was PBMCs. The TCR comes from a male donor in good health and CMV-seronegative. The CDR3 loop reads CASSYGGASNQPQHF. The CDR3 DNA sequence: TGTGCCAGCAGTTACGGGGGGGCGTCAAATCAGCCCCAGCATTTT.